The 5 T cell receptor beta chains reported below all come from one sample, sequenced in a study of CD8+ T cells in alopecia areata. After isolation, RNA underwent reverse transcription to generate cDNA as the sequencing template. Produced via immunoSEQ multiplex PCR; TCRdb's table is partial and in-frame only. The sample has 200,000 to 250,000 clones, 57% seen once. The input for sequencing was CD4+ T cells sorted from blood, taken at week 0. Receptors were obtained from a human donor with alopecia areata.

This clone has only one observation. This sequence joins TRBV6-4 and TRBJ2-1; 9 bases line up with TRBD1. This CDR3 is 15 amino acids long. Germline V gene sequence: CDR1 MRHNA, CDR2 SNTAGT. V lost 4 bases, J lost 5 bases, and 6 bases stayed unmatched. The CDR3 loop reads CASSVKGTGNNEQFF. The CDR3 nucleotides read TGTGCCAGCAGTGTTAAAGGGACAGGGAACAATGAGCAGTTCTTC.

J is TRBJ2-7 and V is TRBV19; D not certain. V lost 7 bases and J lost 4, with 14 bases in between. This CDR3 is 13 amino acids long. The germline gives CDR1 LNHDA, CDR2 SQIVND (reference sequence). CDR3 loop: CASMAGPGYEQYF. CDR3 nucleotides: TGTGCCAGTATGGCAGGTCCCGGGTACGAGCAGTACTTC.

This rearrangement joins TRBV5-4 to TRBJ2-1, with 8 positions matching TRBD1. Germline lookup yields CDR1 SGHNT and CDR2 YYREEE (reference sequence). V trimming: 1 base; J trimming: 6 bases; junction bases outside the gene matches: 9. The CDR3 is made up of 16 amino acids. The CDR3 sequence: CASSLFRTGLGNEQFF. DNA of the CDR3: TGTGCCAGCAGCTTGTTTCGGACAGGGTTGGGCAATGAGCAGTTCTTC.

The chain carries TRBV6-5 and TRBJ2-7; 12 positions match TRBD1. Germline assignment: CDR1 MNHEY and CDR2 SVGAGI. The CDR3 is 14 residues long. The junction had 3 bases not matched to a gene; V was cut back by 6 bases and J by 3 bases. In nucleotides, the CDR3 is TGTGCCAGCAGGGGACAGGGGGCATACTACGAGCAGTACTTC. Protein sequence: CASRGQGAYYEQYF.

In DNA form, the CDR3 reads TGTGCCAGCAGCTTGCCCGGACCTTACGAGCAGTACTTC. It translates to CASSLPGPYEQYF. The chain joins TRBV5-6 to TRBJ2-7; D not certain. Germline CDR1 SGHDT, CDR2 YYEEEE. The CDR3 length is 13 residues. Trimming cost V 1 base and J 4 bases, with 9 bases left between them.